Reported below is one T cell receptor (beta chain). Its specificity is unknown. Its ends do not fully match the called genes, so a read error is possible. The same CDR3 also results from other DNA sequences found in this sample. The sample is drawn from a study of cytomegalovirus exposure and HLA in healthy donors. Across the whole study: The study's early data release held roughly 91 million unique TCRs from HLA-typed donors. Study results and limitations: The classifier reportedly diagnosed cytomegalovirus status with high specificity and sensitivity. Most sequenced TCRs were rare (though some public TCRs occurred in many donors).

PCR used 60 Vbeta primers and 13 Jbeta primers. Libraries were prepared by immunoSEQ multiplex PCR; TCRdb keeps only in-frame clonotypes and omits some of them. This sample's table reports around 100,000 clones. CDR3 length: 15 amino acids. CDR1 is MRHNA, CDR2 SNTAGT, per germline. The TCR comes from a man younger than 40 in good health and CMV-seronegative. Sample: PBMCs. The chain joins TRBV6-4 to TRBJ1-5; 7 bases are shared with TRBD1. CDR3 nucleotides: TGTGCCAGCGACAGGGAGGAGGGCAACAATCAGCCCCAGCACTTT. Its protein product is CASDREEGNNQPQHF.